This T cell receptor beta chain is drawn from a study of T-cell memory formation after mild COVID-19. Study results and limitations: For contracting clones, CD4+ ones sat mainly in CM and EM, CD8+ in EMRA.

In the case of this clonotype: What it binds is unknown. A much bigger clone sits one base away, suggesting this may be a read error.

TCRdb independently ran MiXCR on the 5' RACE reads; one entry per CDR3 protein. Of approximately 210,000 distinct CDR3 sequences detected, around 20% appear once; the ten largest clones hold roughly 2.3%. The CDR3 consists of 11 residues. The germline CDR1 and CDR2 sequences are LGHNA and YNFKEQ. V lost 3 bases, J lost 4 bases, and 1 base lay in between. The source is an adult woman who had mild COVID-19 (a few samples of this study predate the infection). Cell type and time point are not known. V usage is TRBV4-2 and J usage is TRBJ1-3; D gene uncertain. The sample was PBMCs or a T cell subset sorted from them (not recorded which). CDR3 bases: TGTGCCAGCAGCCAGGGAAACACCATATATTTT. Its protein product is CASSQGNTIYF.